These T cell receptor beta chains were read from a single sample in a study of cytomegalovirus exposure and HLA in healthy donors. Data came from immunoSEQ multiplex PCR; TCRdb stores just in-frame clones and leaves some out. In all, the sample yields just under 80,000 clones. The sample taken for sequencing was PBMCs. The receptors were sampled from a man younger than 35 in good health and CMV-seropositive. Both conserved end residues are part of each CDR3. D genes are given only for firm matches.

V gene,D gene,J gene,CDR3 protein,CDR3 DNA
TRBV19,TRBD2,TRBJ2-3,CASSIKVGTSGRVGTDTQYF,TGTGCCAGTAGTATAAAGGTTGGGACTAGCGGGAGAGTAGGCACAGATACGCAGTATTTT
TRBV11-2,TRBD2,TRBJ2-7,CASSLAGGGYEQYF,TGTGCCAGCAGCTTAGCGGGCGGGGGGTACGAGCAGTACTTC
TRBV5-1,.,TRBJ2-7,CASSVSPTVIEQYF,TGCGCCAGCAGCGTAAGCCCGACAGTTATAGAGCAGTACTTC
TRBV6-5,.,TRBJ1-5,CASQTERNQPQHF,TGTGCCAGTCAAACTGAACGCAATCAGCCCCAGCATTTT
TRBV7-8,TRBD2,TRBJ2-7,CASSYAGGTYEQYF,TGTGCCAGCAGCTACGCGGGAGGAACCTACGAGCAGTACTTC
TRBV7-9,TRBD1,TRBJ2-7,CASSRQGTPEEQYF,TGTGCCAGCAGCCGACAGGGGACGCCGGAAGAGCAGTACTTC
TRBV5-1,.,TRBJ2-1,CASRPGTSLFNEQFF,TGCGCCAGCAGGCCCGGGACATCATTATTTAATGAGCAGTTCTTC
TRBV9,TRBD1,TRBJ1-2,CASSGGDRGGRGYTF,TGTGCCAGCAGCGGGGGAGACAGGGGAGGACGTGGCTACACCTTC
TRBV6-1,TRBD1,TRBJ1-2,CASSPKWDTFRGIF,TGTGCCAGCAGCCCCAAATGGGACACCTTCAGGGGGATCTTC
TRBV7-8,.,TRBJ1-3,CASSFNTNSGNTIYF,TGTGCCAGCAGCTTTAACACAAACTCTGGAAACACCATATATTTT
TRBV27,TRBD2,TRBJ2-7,CASSSIGLAGGQEQYF,TGTGCCAGCAGTTCGATCGGACTAGCGGGAGGCCAAGAGCAGTACTTC
TRBV7-9,TRBD1,TRBJ2-3,CASSYGTGMTGTDTQYF,TGTGCCAGCAGCTATGGGACAGGGATGACCGGCACAGATACGCAGTATTTT
TRBV11-2,.,TRBJ1-5,CASSQTAGSNQPQHF,TGTGCCAGCAGCCAAACGGCCGGGTCAAATCAGCCCCAGCATTTT
TRBV5-4,.,TRBJ1-2,CASSLVWEEGYTF,TGTGCCAGCAGCTTGGTTTGGGAGGAAGGCTACACCTTC
TRBV6-5,.,TRBJ2-7,CASSYGRITYEQYF,TGTGCCAGCAGTTACGGGCGAATAACCTACGAGCAGTACTTC
TRBV5-6,.,TRBJ1-5,CASKWELSNQPQHF,TGTGCCAGCAAGTGGGAGCTTAGCAATCAGCCCCAGCATTTT
TRBV6-5,.,TRBJ2-3,CASSYSGALGTDTQYF,TGTGCCAGCAGTTACTCGGGGGCTTTGGGCACAGATACGCAGTATTTT
TRBV6-1,TRBD1,TRBJ1-2,CASSASTGGHDYGYTF,TGTGCCAGCAGTGCCTCGACAGGGGGGCATGACTATGGCTACACCTTC
TRBV20-1,.,TRBJ1-2,CSARDWDGYTF,TGCAGTGCTAGGGACTGGGATGGCTACACCTTC
TRBV7-9,.,TRBJ2-7,CASSNLWPGGRYEQYF,TGTGCCAGCAGCAACCTTTGGCCGGGGGGCAGGTACGAGCAGTACTTC
TRBV7-7,.,TRBJ2-4,CASSFSSRLAKNIQYF,TGTGCTAGCAGCTTTAGCTCGAGACTAGCCAAAAACATTCAGTACTTC
TRBV5-1,.,TRBJ1-2,CASQQIAGRGYGYTF,TGCGCCAGCCAACAGATAGCAGGGCGGGGGTATGGCTACACCTTC
TRBV28,.,TRBJ2-2,CASSPPLRGTGELFF,TGTGCCAGCAGTCCGCCACTCAGGGGCACCGGGGAGCTGTTTTTT
TRBV11-2,TRBD1,TRBJ1-1,CASSLVHTGDTEAFF,TGTGCCAGCAGCTTAGTTCACACAGGGGACACTGAAGCTTTCTTT
TRBV28,TRBD1,TRBJ1-4,CASSTGGEKLFF,TGTGCCAGCAGCACAGGGGGAGAAAAACTGTTTTTT
TRBV7-9,.,TRBJ2-7,CASSPLSEQYF,TGTGCCAGCAGCCCACTGAGCGAGCAGTACTTC
TRBV11-3,TRBD2,TRBJ2-6,CASSPGLAGVGGANVLTF,TGTGCCAGCAGCCCAGGACTAGCGGGAGTCGGTGGGGCCAACGTCCTGACTTTC
TRBV5-1,TRBD1,TRBJ2-4,CASSRTGTGVENIQYF,TGCGCCAGCAGCAGGACCGGGACAGGGGTCGAAAACATTCAGTACTTC
TRBV19,.,TRBJ1-1,CASSIVPGKNTEAFF,TGTGCCAGTAGTATAGTGCCCGGGAAAAACACTGAAGCTTTCTTT
TRBV5-1,TRBD1,TRBJ2-1,CASRLGPGQGADNEQFF,TGCGCCAGCAGACTTGGCCCGGGACAGGGGGCGGATAATGAGCAGTTCTTC
TRBV6-6,TRBD2,TRBJ2-5,CASGSGGLGKTQYF,TGTGCCAGCGGCAGCGGGGGGCTGGGGAAGACCCAGTACTTC
TRBV7-7,TRBD2,TRBJ2-4,CASSFEPGLAGVSDQGNIQYF,TGTGCTAGCAGCTTCGAACCGGGACTAGCGGGAGTATCCGACCAAGGAAACATTCAGTACTTC
TRBV6-5,TRBD1,TRBJ1-1,CASSRGTGVTEAFF,TGTGCCAGCTCCCGTGGGACAGGGGTTACTGAAGCTTTCTTT
TRBV2,.,TRBJ1-2,CASANGYTF,TGTGCCAGCGCTAATGGCTACACCTTC
TRBV27,TRBD1,TRBJ2-7,CASSSVGTGGYEQYF,TGTGCCAGCAGTTCCGTCGGGACAGGGGGCTACGAGCAGTACTTC
TRBV19,.,TRBJ1-4,CASSIAPGAEKLFF,TGTGCCAGTAGTATAGCCCCAGGGGCCGAAAAACTGTTTTTT
TRBV18,TRBD1,TRBJ2-7,CASSPRRQGARWEQYF,TGTGCCAGCTCACCCCGTCGGCAGGGGGCACGGTGGGAGCAGTACTTC
TRBV19,.,TRBJ1-1,CASSILPQQGLGTEAFF,TGTGCCAGTAGTATCCTACCTCAACAGGGTCTGGGCACTGAAGCTTTCTTT
TRBV28,TRBD1,TRBJ1-5,CASDGTGSPSNQPQHF,TGTGCCAGCGACGGGACAGGGTCCCCCTCCAATCAGCCCCAGCATTTT
TRBV7-8,TRBD1,TRBJ2-7,CASSSAQGSDEQYF,TGTGCCAGCAGCTCGGCACAGGGGTCCGACGAGCAGTACTTC
TRBV18,TRBD1,TRBJ1-1,CASSPSGQDEAFF,TGTGCCAGCTCACCGTCGGGACAGGATGAAGCTTTCTTT
TRBV19,.,TRBJ2-7,CASSQSTAPYEQYF,TGTGCCAGTAGCCAATCAACTGCCCCCTACGAGCAGTACTTC
TRBV2,.,TRBJ1-1,CASSPTRLQPLTEAFF,TGTGCCAGCAGTCCCACGAGACTCCAGCCATTAACTGAAGCTTTCTTT
TRBV4-1,TRBD1,TRBJ2-7,CASSQRIRITGGLAYEQYF,TGCGCCAGCAGCCAGAGGATCAGAATAACAGGGGGCCTCGCCTACGAGCAGTACTTC
TRBV6-1,.,TRBJ1-1,CASSDIGQINTEAFF,TGTGCCAGCAGTGATATTGGGCAGATAAACACTGAAGCTTTCTTT
TRBV19,.,TRBJ1-6,CASRWGFGNSPLHF,TGTGCCAGTAGGTGGGGCTTTGGTAATTCACCCCTCCACTTT
TRBV7-2,.,TRBJ1-5,CASTQSYNQPQHF,TGTGCCAGCACACAGAGCTACAATCAGCCCCAGCATTTT
TRBV11-2,.,TRBJ2-1,CASSLREDNEQFF,TGTGCCAGCAGCTTAAGAGAGGACAATGAGCAGTTCTTC